This T cell receptor (beta chain) appears in the sequencing data of a study of cytomegalovirus exposure and HLA in healthy donors. CDR3 length: 18 amino acids. This clone occurred a few times. Primers for the PCR totalled 60 Vbeta and 13 Jbeta. Produced via immunoSEQ multiplex PCR; TCRdb's table is partial and in-frame only. The data contain about 160,000 clones, about 72% of them seen just once; the ten biggest clones take up 1.2% to 1.5%. Sequenced sample: PBMCs. The source of this sequence is a man in his sixties in good health and CMV-seronegative. The chain has TRBV21-1 and TRBJ1-5; the DNA was not used to check the table's D call, TRBD1. TRBV21-1 is classified as a pseudogene. CDR3 coding DNA: TGTGCCAGCAGCTTCTCCGGACAGGCCGTCTTTAGCAATCAGCCCCAGCATTTT. The encoded protein is CASSFSGQAVFSNQPQHF.